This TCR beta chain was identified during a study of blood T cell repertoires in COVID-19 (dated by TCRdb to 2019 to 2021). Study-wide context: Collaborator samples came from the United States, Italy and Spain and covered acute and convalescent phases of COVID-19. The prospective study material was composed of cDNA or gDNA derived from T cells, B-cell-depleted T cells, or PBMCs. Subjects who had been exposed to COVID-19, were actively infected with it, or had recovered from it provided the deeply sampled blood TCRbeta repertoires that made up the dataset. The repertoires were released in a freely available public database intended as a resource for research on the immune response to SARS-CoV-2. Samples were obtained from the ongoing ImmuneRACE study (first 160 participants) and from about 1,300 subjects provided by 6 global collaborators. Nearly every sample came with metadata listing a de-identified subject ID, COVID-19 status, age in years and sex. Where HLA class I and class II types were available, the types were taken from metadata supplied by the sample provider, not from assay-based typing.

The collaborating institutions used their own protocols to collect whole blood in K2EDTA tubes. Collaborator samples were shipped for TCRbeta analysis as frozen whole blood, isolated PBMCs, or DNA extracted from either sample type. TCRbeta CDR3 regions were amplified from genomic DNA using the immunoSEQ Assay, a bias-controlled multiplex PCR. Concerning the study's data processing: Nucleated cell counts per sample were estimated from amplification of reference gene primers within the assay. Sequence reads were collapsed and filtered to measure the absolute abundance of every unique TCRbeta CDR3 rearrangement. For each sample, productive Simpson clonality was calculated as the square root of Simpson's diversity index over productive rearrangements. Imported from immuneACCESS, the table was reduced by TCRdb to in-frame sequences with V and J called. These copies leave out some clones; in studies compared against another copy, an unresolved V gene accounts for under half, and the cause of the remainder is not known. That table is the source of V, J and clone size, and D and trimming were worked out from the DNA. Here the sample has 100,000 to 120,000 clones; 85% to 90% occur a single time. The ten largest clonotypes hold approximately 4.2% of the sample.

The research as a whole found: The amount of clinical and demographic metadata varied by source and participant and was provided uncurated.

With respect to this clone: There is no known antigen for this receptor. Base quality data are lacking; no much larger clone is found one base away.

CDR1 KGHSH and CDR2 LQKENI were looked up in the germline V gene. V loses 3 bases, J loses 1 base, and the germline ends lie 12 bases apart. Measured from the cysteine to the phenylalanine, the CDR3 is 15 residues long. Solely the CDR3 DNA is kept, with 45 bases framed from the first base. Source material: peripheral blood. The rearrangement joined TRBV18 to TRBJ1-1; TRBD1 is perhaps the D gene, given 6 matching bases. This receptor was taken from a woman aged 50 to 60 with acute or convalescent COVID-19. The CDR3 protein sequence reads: CASSPPGQANTEAFF. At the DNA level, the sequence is TGTGCCAGCTCACCTCCGGGACAAGCGAACACTGAAGCTTTCTTT.